This TCR beta chain is drawn from a study of cytomegalovirus exposure and HLA in healthy donors. Overall study results and limits: Another analysis was done later, and it associated 16,951 TCR beta sequences with HLA alleles at 0.05 false discovery rate. Per a prior analysis, the majority of TCR beta V segments were productive roughly 90% or roughly 30% of the time. Most of the CMV-associated TCR beta chains (in a later analysis) appeared to be HLA-restricted.

In the PCR, 60 Vbeta and 13 Jbeta primers were used. Data came from immunoSEQ multiplex PCR; TCRdb stores just in-frame clones and leaves some out. The sample lists around 190,000 clones, less than 90% occurring once. As for this clone: Its antigen remains unidentified.

The ends were cut back, 1 base at V and 6 bases at J, with 10 bases in the middle. Germline V gives CDR1 SGHVS, CDR2 FNYEAQ. This CDR3 is 13 amino acids long. The TCR sequence derives from a woman in her 30s in good health and CMV-seronegative. The chain links TRBV7-6 to TRBJ2-7, with unresolved D. Source material: PBMCs. The DNA of the CDR3 is TGTGCCAGCAGCTTAGGACCGACGGGCGAGCAGTACTTC. This gives the protein CASSLGPTGEQYF.